This entry features one T cell receptor (beta chain) sequence. Antigen: not known. This sample stems from a study of vaccination and CD4 T cells after COVID-19. The study sequenced cultured CD4+ T cell DNA using the Oncomine TCR Beta short-read assay. TCRdb reanalysed the PCR reads using MiXCR and keeps one entry per CDR3 protein. The repertoire holds some 15,000 distinct CDR3 sequences, with roughly 65% as singletons. Treatment meaning: roughly 10-day PBMC culture with coronavirus spike peptide pools or control peptides (ViraFEST assay). Per germline, CDR1 MNHEY and CDR2 SMNVEV (reference sequence). This CDR3 is 14 amino acids long. Unmatched junction bases numbered 3, after V lost 8 bases and J lost 3 bases.

The TCR sequence derives from a human donor who had recovered from COVID-19. This chain joins TRBV27 and TRBJ1-5, with 11 nucleotides matching TRBD1. Sequenced sample: CD4+ T cells from blood, cultured in vitro. The CDR3 reads CASWTGGLNQPQHF. The CDR3 DNA follows: TGTGCCAGCTGGACAGGGGGCCTCAATCAGCCCCAGCATTTT.